This TCR beta chain was obtained from a study of OX40 agonist ivuxolimab in advanced cancers. A note on the overall study: Ivuxolimab was a fully human IgG2 agonistic monoclonal antibody targeting the costimulatory receptor OX40 (CD134). Intravenous ivuxolimab was administered to patients every 2 weeks at six dose levels: 0.01, 0.1, 0.3, 1.5, 3 and 10 mg/kg. Of the 50 to 55 dose-escalation patients, hepatocellular carcinoma was present in about 19, melanoma in around 15, renal cell carcinoma in 9 and head and neck cancer in 9. The dose-escalation cohort was 80% to 90% male with a mean age of approximately 60 years, ranging from roughly 23 to 90. Patients were allowed to have had prior anti-PD-1, anti-PD-L1 or anti-CTLA-4 therapy, and approximately 39% of the dose-escalation patients had been treated with checkpoint inhibitors. Partial responses occurred in three dose-escalation patients, of whom one had hepatocellular carcinoma and two had cutaneous melanoma. Peripheral TCRbeta sequencing was intended to test whether TCR sequence diversity was altered and clonal T-cell expansion was caused by ivuxolimab. The paper reports the monotherapy dose-escalation portion (N = 52 patients) of the phase I ivuxolimab trial.

The trial excluded patients who had a history of autoimmune disease or who were on systemic immunosuppression. Peripheral blood for TCR sequencing was collected from all dose cohorts at baseline, on cycle 4 day 1, and on cycle 7 day 1. Samples were obtained from an open-label, multicenter, first-in-human phase I dose-escalation trial of ivuxolimab. Adults with locally advanced or metastatic melanoma, renal cell carcinoma, hepatocellular carcinoma or head and neck squamous cell carcinoma were enrolled in the trial. Before TCR sequencing, CD4+ and CD8+ T cells were separately sorted from peripheral blood. Broader findings and caveats from the paper: At doses of 0.1 to 3.0 mg/kg, clonal expansion of both CD4+ and CD8+ T cells in blood was seen between baseline and week 6. In the 0.1-3.0 mg/kg groups, partial responders were among the patients with the lowest normalized peripheral clonal expansion, particularly in CD8+ T cells. The antigen specificity of the clonally expanded peripheral T cells was not determined. After ivuxolimab, more expanded clones were found on average in CD8+ T cells than in CD4+ T cells. Low levels of normalized T-cell clonal expansion were also seen in some patients who did not respond.

Genomic DNA was isolated from the sorted cells so that the TCRbeta CDR3 region could be sequenced. The immunoSEQ Assay was used for sequencing of TCRbeta CDR3 regions. TCRdb stores this immuneACCESS table with in-frame sequences only. Part of the clones is absent; in the studies checked, under half of the shortfall reflects unresolved V genes, and no reason is known for the rest. The sample has about 79,000 clones on record, 92% of them singletons. Together, the top ten hold roughly 0.56% of the sample. A note on this clone: Its antigen remains unidentified. No base qualities exist here, and no much larger clone lies one base off it.

Between the V and J ends, shortened by 0 bases and 8 bases respectively, the junction contains 17 bases. Reading the germline V gene gives CDR1 SGHTS and CDR2 YDEGEE. Spanning cysteine to phenylalanine, the CDR3 consists of 15 amino acids. The only DNA kept is the CDR3, 45 bases in frame from the first base. The sample consisted of CD4+ or CD8+ T cells sorted from blood, taken in a trial of the OX40 agonist ivuxolimab. The TCR was taken from an adult with an advanced solid tumor such as melanoma, head and neck, liver or kidney cancer. The chain joins TRBV5-8 to TRBJ1-2, with the D gene uncertain. The DNA sequence is as follows: TGTGCCAGCAGCTTGGGAAAGGGCCCGCGGGGAGGCTACACCTTC. Its protein reads: CASSLGKGPRGGYTF.